This T cell receptor beta chain was captured by sequencing in a study of vaccination and CD4 T cells after COVID-19 (dated by TCRdb to between 2021 and 2023). Context from the whole study: SARS-CoV-2 positivity had been established in the convalescent patients by nasal swab PCR, and mild disease was recorded in several of these patients and severe disease in one. The spike-specific CD4+ TCR repertoire was compared before and after mRNA vaccination in approximately ten COVID-19 convalescent patients and a handful of infection-naive healthy vaccine recipients. Post-COVID blood samples were collected from convalescent patients a median of around 100 days after diagnosis, with a range of about 30 to 170 days. Participants received two doses of either the Pfizer-BioNTech BNT162b2 vaccine (n=8) or the Moderna mRNA-1273 vaccine (n=2). Post-vaccine blood samples were taken a median of about 70 days after the second vaccine dose, with a range of 14 to 241 days. For stimulating the cultures, overlapping spike peptide pools were used, derived from SARS-CoV-2 as well as from the common cold coronaviruses HCoV-NL63, HCoV-OC43 and HCoV-229E. Control cultures received a CEFX viral epitope pool as the positive control, an HIV-1 Nef peptide pool as the negative control, or no peptide. The convalescent cohort comprised six males and four females, including two Hispanic individuals, seven Caucasians, two Asians and one multiracial person. The paper as a whole reports these results and caveats: The median number of SARS-CoV-2-reactive clonotypes rose from 21 after infection to a few dozen after vaccination, but the change was not significant. Relatively few convalescent patients were included in the study, and early timepoints after natural infection were not analyzed. In convalescent patients, a median approximately 90% of post-vaccine SARS-CoV-2-reactive clones were detected only after vaccination, suggesting vaccine-specific priming. In convalescent patients, nearly all vaccine-specific clones (304 of 307) were found to be mono-reactive for SARS-CoV-2 spike rather than cross-reactive with common cold coronaviruses.

For this clonotype: What this receptor recognizes is not known. Per-base qualities were not stored, and no clone one base away is much larger.

Sample treatment or condition, as interpreted from the label and publication: roughly 10-day PBMC culture with coronavirus spike peptide pools or control peptides (ViraFEST assay). To expand antigen-specific T cells with peptide pools and then pick out the expanded clonotypes through TCR sequencing, the study relied on the ViraFEST assay. Positive SARS-CoV-2 PCR tests in the convalescent patients dated from March to December 2020, before Alpha, Beta and Delta variants emerged in the United States. Approximately 2.1 million PBMCs per well were cultured in IMDM with roughly 5% human AB serum and 8.5 to 10 IU/ml IL-2, plus 10 ug/ml peptide pools. Half of the culture medium was replaced with fresh IL-2-containing medium on days 3 and 7. CD4+ T cells were isolated after about 10 days of culture through negative selection using the EasySep CD4+ T cell isolation kit. PBMCs were separated from whole blood using Ficoll-Paque Plus gradient centrifugation and then either used fresh or cryopreserved at -140C. Triplicate wells were generally used for each culture condition.

The library was produced with PCR. TCR sequencing of DNA from cultured CD4+ T cells used the Oncomine TCR Beta short-read assay at the Johns Hopkins FTIC core. The QIAamp micro DNA kit was used to extract genomic DNA from the cultured CD4+ T cells. The Oncomine TCR Beta libraries from cultured CD4+ T cells were pooled using unique dual indexes and then sequenced on an Illumina iSeq 100. The source study handled its data this way. Non-productive sequences were removed, and CDR3s not starting with C, not ending with F or W, or shorter than 7 amino acids were discarded. The MANAFEST web application was used to identify antigen-specific clonotypes by comparing peptide-stimulated wells against reference wells and other culture wells. To be called positive, a clone needed an FDR below 0.05, an odds ratio above 5, and a productive frequency above 0.1% in at least two of three replicate wells. A clonotype counted as cross-reactive if it showed significant expansion both in the SARS-CoV-2 spike wells and in at least one common cold coronavirus spike condition. Similarity between CDR3 sequences was evaluated in R version 3.6.1 using Levenshtein distances (stringdist) and unrooted phylogenetic trees (ape). Through fastp at Q25 and MiXCR, TCRdb rebuilt clones from the public reads, retaining in-frame beta chains. CDR3 protein sequences are deduplicated, and each keeps its most common genes and DNA. The V and J calls and clone size are TCRdb's, not the authors'. Counted in this sample were around 19,000 distinct CDR3 sequences; around 50% of them appeared once. Around 5.5% of the sample belongs to the ten largest clones.

V is pruned by 7 bases and J by 3 bases, leaving 15 bases of the junction without a gene match. Measured from the cysteine to the phenylalanine, the CDR3 is 16 residues long. This entry keeps only the CDR3 DNA: 48 bases, framed from base 1. Sequences SGHAT (CDR1) and FQNNGV (CDR2) are obtained from the germline V gene. This receptor was obtained from a human donor who had recovered from COVID-19. The sample consisted of CD4+ T cells from blood, cultured in vitro. In this chain, TRBV11-2 is recombined with TRBJ2-7, with 7 junctional bases fitting TRBD2. The CDR3 corresponds to CASNPLSGKGHYEQYF. Read as DNA, the sequence is TGTGCCAGCAACCCCCTCAGCGGGAAGGGCCACTACGAGCAGTACTTC.